The 21 T cell receptor beta chains listed next were all sequenced from one sample in a study of graft-versus-host responses after intestinal transplantation. These receptors are not linked to any known antigen. Method: immunoSEQ multiplex PCR; TCRdb's copy keeps in-frame clones and lacks some. Here the sample spans approximately 100,000 clones, 87% being singletons. Material: unstimulated CD4+ T cells sorted from spleen or lymph node cells, obtained before intestinal transplant. Receptors originate from a human donor who received an intestinal transplant.

The chain recombines TRBV7-9 with TRBJ1-2; D might be TRBD1 (5 bases). The germline gives CDR1 SEHNR, CDR2 FQNEAQ (reference sequence). V was trimmed by 1 base and J by 5 bases, leaving 11 bases between them. This CDR3 comprises 14 residues. The chain's CDR3 is CASSLGRGRYGYTF. The CDR3 nucleotides read TGTGCCAGCAGCTTAGGTCGGGGGAGGTATGGCTACACCTTC.

The V call is TRBV7-9, the J call TRBJ2-5, with 12 bases matching TRBD2. Germline CDR1 SEHNR, CDR2 FQNEAQ (reference sequence). The junction had 2 bases not matched to a gene; V was cut back by 3 bases and J by 0 bases. CDR3 length equals 16 residues. DNA for the CDR3: TGTGCCAGCAGCTTTGGACTAGCGGGAAACCAAGAGACCCAGTACTTC. It yields the protein CASSFGLAGNQETQYF.

This clone was counted once. This chain uses TRBV28 with TRBJ2-7; D is tentatively TRBD1 or TRBD2 (6 bases each). Germline loops: CDR1 MDHEN, CDR2 SYDVKM. V was cut by 11 bases and J by 4 bases, with 15 bases left in between. CDR3 length: 12 amino acids. The CDR3 spells CAGKGGAYEQYF. For the CDR3, the DNA is TGTGCCGGCAAGGGGGGCGCGTACGAGCAGTACTTC.

The chain joins TRBV5-4 to TRBJ2-2; D may be TRBD2 (7 bases). Trimming cost V 10 bases and J 0 bases, with 19 bases left between them. Germline CDR1 and CDR2: SGHNT and YYREEE (reference sequence). This CDR3 spans 16 amino acids. This chain's CDR3 is CAGNHGGTTNTGELFF. DNA of the CDR3: TGTGCCGGAAACCACGGGGGGACAACGAACACCGGGGAGCTGTTTTTT.

The chain joins TRBV7-2 to TRBJ1-2; D unclear. Germline V gene sequence: CDR1 SGHTA, CDR2 FQGNSA. This CDR3 comprises 14 residues. Trimming took 1 base from V and 4 from J, leaving 10 bases between them. For the CDR3, the DNA is TGTGCCAGCAGCTTAGGACGGGGAGTCTATGGCTACACCTTC. It yields the protein CASSLGRGVYGYTF.

This chain links TRBV19 with TRBJ2-5, with D tentatively TRBD1 (6 bases). There are 13 residues in the CDR3. Trimming pared 4 bases from V and 1 base from J, leaving 7 bases between. Germline CDR1 reads LNHDA; CDR2 reads SQIVND (reference sequence). CDR3 sequence: CASSRDTQETQYF. The CDR3 nucleotides are TGTGCCAGTAGTAGGGACACCCAAGAGACCCAGTACTTC.

This sequence joins TRBV7-2 and TRBJ2-3, with D maybe TRBD1 (5 bases). This CDR3 contains 15 residues. The V and J ends lost 5 bases and 3 bases respectively, with 15 bases between them. Germline V gene sequence: CDR1 SGHTA, CDR2 FQGNSA. The CDR3 sequence is CASSTRAAWTDTQYF. In nucleotides, the CDR3 is TGTGCCAGCAGCACCAGGGCGGCTTGGACAGATACGCAGTATTTT.

The gene calls are TRBV28 and TRBJ2-5; D ambiguous. This CDR3 spans 13 amino acids. Germline loops: CDR1 MDHEN, CDR2 SYDVKM. Trimming left V 4 bases short and J 2 bases short, with 8 bases between. CDR3 amino acids: CASSSNLQETQYF. Here the CDR3 DNA reads TGTGCCAGCAGTTCAAACCTACAAGAGACCCAGTACTTC.

The chain recombines TRBV5-5 with TRBJ2-7; no reliable D call. The CDR3 is made up of 13 amino acids. Germline V gene sequence: CDR1 SGHKS, CDR2 YYEKEE (reference sequence). Trimming took off 3 bases at V and 7 bases at J, with 14 bases between the two ends. The CDR3 sequence is CASSSQPGIEQYF. In DNA, the CDR3 is TGTGCCAGCAGCTCCCAACCGGGTATTGAGCAGTACTTC. The variable domain in full, with the rest retrieved from reference TRBV5-5 and TRBJ2-7, is DAGVTQSPTHLIKTRGQQVTLRCSPISGHKSVSWYQQVLGQGPQFIFQYYEKEERGRGNFPDRFSARQFPNYSSELNVNALLLGDSALYLCASSSQPGIEQYFGPGTRLTVT.

This clone was detected only once. The V gene is TRBV6-1, the J gene TRBJ2-5; no clear D. Germline values: CDR1 MNHNS, CDR2 SASEGT. The CDR3 totals 14 residues. Trimming stripped 4 bases from V and 2 bases from J, with 11 bases between. CDR3 in amino acids: CASSVNDPQETQYF. The CDR3 nucleotides read TGTGCCAGCAGTGTCAACGACCCGCAAGAGACCCAGTACTTC.

This clone appeared a single time. This rearrangement joins TRBV7-2 to TRBJ2-7; TRBD1 aligns across 7 bases. Germline V gene lookup returns CDR1 SGHTA and CDR2 FQGNSA. The CDR3 totals 15 residues. With V trimmed by 5 bases and J by 3 bases, 10 bases remained unmatched. Written as DNA, the CDR3 is TGTGCCAGCAGCATATACCGGGACAGAGACTACGAGCAGTACTTC. Translating it yields CASSIYRDRDYEQYF.

V gene TRBV6-5 combines with J gene TRBJ1-6; the D gene is possibly TRBD1 (5 bases). The germline gives CDR1 MNHEY, CDR2 SVGAGI. This CDR3 has 15 residues. V lost 0 bases to trimming and J lost 6 bases, with 9 bases between them. Here the CDR3 reads CASSYSGGSNSPLHF. In DNA form, the CDR3 reads TGTGCCAGCAGTTACTCGGGGGGTTCTAATTCACCCCTCCACTTT.

The V and J genes are TRBV6-5 and TRBJ2-5; 12 bases line up with TRBD2. CDR3 length equals 15 residues. The V segment lost 6 bases and the J segment 5 bases; nucleotides outside the gene matches: 7. The V gene's germline CDR1 is MNHEY and CDR2 SVGAGI. DNA for the CDR3: TGTGCCAGCAGACTAGCGGGGGGCCTAGGGGAGACCCAGTACTTC. It codes for CASRLAGGLGETQYF.

The chain employs TRBV6-1 and TRBJ1-6, with 7 bases identical to TRBD1. The germline V gene has CDR1 MNHNS and CDR2 SASEGT. The J segment lost 0 bases and the V segment lost 4 bases, leaving 12 bases of the junction unmatched. CDR3 size: 19 residues. For the CDR3, the DNA is TGTGCCAGCAGTGCGACCACAGGGGCGTACAGCTCCTATAATTCACCCCTCCACTTT. This translates into CASSATTGAYSSYNSPLHF.

The rearrangement joins TRBV5-1 to TRBJ2-7; TRBD1 matches at 7 bases. The trim removed 0 bases at V and 4 bases at J, leaving 4 bases unmatched. Germline V gene lookup returns CDR1 SGHRS and CDR2 YFSETQ. The CDR3 loop spans 14 amino acids. The DNA for the CDR3 is TGCGCCAGCAGCTTGGCAGGGGACAGATACGAGCAGTACTTC. It yields the protein CASSLAGDRYEQYF.

This rearrangement joins TRBV7-9 to TRBJ2-1; 14 nucleotides align to TRBD2. The CDR3 consists of 14 residues. Trimming removed 2 bases from V and 14 bases from J; junction bases left unmatched: 5. CDR1 and CDR2 (germline): SEHNR, FQNEAQ (reference sequence). The CDR3 DNA is TGTGCCAGCAGCTTAACGGGACTAGCGGGAGCGGAGTTCTTC. This encodes CASSLTGLAGAEFF.

The genes are TRBV19 and TRBJ1-1, with D possibly being TRBD1 (6 bases). This CDR3 has 13 residues. CDR1 and CDR2 from the germline V gene are LNHDA and SQIVND (reference sequence). V was shortened by 11 bases and J by 1 base, with 14 bases between the two germline ends. CDR3 sequence: CASGQGWNTEAFF. CDR3 nucleotides: TGTGCCTCTGGCCAGGGGTGGAACACTGAAGCTTTCTTT.

This chain joins TRBV6-5 and TRBJ1-5; 9 nucleotides line up with TRBD1. V lost 6 bases and J lost 12; bases outside the gene matches: 15. Germline CDR1 and CDR2: MNHEY and SVGAGI. This CDR3 is 15 amino acids long. Here the CDR3 reads CASRPGTGSLTRQHF. In nucleotides, the CDR3 is TGTGCCAGCAGGCCCGGGACAGGGAGTCTGACCCGCCAGCATTTT.

The V call is TRBV5-1, the J call TRBJ2-3; D could derive from TRBD1 or TRBD2 (5 bases each). V shed 4 bases and J shed 0 bases, with 9 bases lying between them. The germline CDR1 and CDR2 sequences are SGHRS and YFSETQ. The CDR3 is 14 amino acids. The CDR3 loop is CASSGGPSTDTQYF. CDR3 nucleotides: TGCGCCAGCAGCGGGGGTCCTAGCACAGATACGCAGTATTTT.

V is TRBV6-6 and J is TRBJ1-1; TRBD1 aligns across 8 bases. This CDR3 contains 15 residues. Germline lookup yields CDR1 MNHNY and CDR2 SVGAGI (reference sequence). V dropped 6 bases and J dropped 1; count of bases not matched to a gene: 7. The CDR3 nucleotides read TGTGCCAGCAGACGCGGACAGGGATCGAACACTGAAGCTTTCTTT. It translates to CASRRGQGSNTEAFF.

CDR3 nucleotides: TGTGCCAGCAGCCGTAGCGGGGGGGCCTTAAATGAGCAGTTCTTC. This codes for CASSRSGGALNEQFF. The rearrangement uses TRBV6-5 and TRBJ2-1, with 11 nucleotides matching TRBD2. The CDR3 runs 15 residues. Looked up from germline, CDR1 is MNHEY and CDR2 is SVGAGI. The J segment lost 7 bases and the V segment lost 6 bases, leaving 8 bases of the junction unmatched.